Below, 28 T cell receptor beta chains from the same sample are listed, as sequenced in a study of blood T cell repertoires in COVID-19. Assay: immunoSEQ multiplex PCR; the TCRdb copy retains only in-frame clones and omits some. The table has approximately 440,000 clones, about 92% seen once. Sequences were obtained from PBMCs or T cells enriched from blood (not recorded which). The source of these receptors is a man younger than 35 who had recovered from COVID-19.

The CDR3 protein is CASSFLGGNEQFF. The CDR3 DNA reads TGCGCCAGCAGCTTTCTGGGGGGCAATGAGCAGTTCTTC. The genes are TRBV5-1 and TRBJ2-1; maybe TRBD2 (6 bases). Germline V gene data show CDR1 as SGHRS and CDR2 as YFSETQ. Trimming left V 2 bases short and J 6 bases short, with 9 bases between. The CDR3 is made up of 13 amino acids.

The chain has TRBV10-3 and TRBJ1-2; 9 nucleotides align to TRBD1. Germline lookup yields CDR1 ENHRY and CDR2 SYGVKD. The CDR3 has 15 residues. V shed 8 bases and J 7 bases; nucleotides not matched to a gene: 14. The CDR3 is CAIADRDRVKVGYTF. DNA of the CDR3: TGTGCCATCGCAGATCGGGACAGGGTGAAGGTTGGCTACACCTTC.

The chain recombines TRBV15 with TRBJ2-5; TRBD1 is a possible D gene (6 bases). The V gene lost 7 bases and the J gene lost 5 bases, with 20 bases spanning the gap. CDR1 is LNHNV, CDR2 YYDKDF, per germline (reference sequence). The CDR3 has 15 amino acids. The CDR3 sequence: CATTSRGRPRETQYF. As DNA, the CDR3 is TGTGCCACCACCTCCAGGGGCAGGCCGCGGGAGACCCAGTACTTC. The variable domain in full, with the rest retrieved from reference TRBV15 and TRBJ2-5, is DAMVIQNPRYQVTQFGKPVTLSCSQTLNHNVMYWYQQKSSQAPKLLFHYYDKDFNNEADTPDNFQSRRPNTSFCFLDIRSPGLGDTAMYLCATTSRGRPRETQYFGPGTRLLVL.

The gene calls are TRBV5-5 and TRBJ1-2, with D maybe TRBD1 (6 bases). Trimming removed 3 bases at V and 0 bases at J, with 18 bases between. CDR1 is SGHKS and CDR2 is YYEKEE in the germline V gene (reference sequence). This CDR3 comprises 17 residues. The CDR3 loop reads CASSWGLNQKSNYGYTF. CDR3 nucleotide sequence: TGTGCCAGCAGCTGGGGGCTAAACCAGAAGTCTAACTATGGCTACACCTTC.

The V call is TRBV2, the J call TRBJ1-1; a possible D gene is TRBD1 (5 bases). Looked up from germline, CDR1 is SNHLY and CDR2 is FYNNEI. Trimming left V 7 bases short and J 4 bases short, with 16 bases between. The CDR3 covers 14 residues. CDR3 nucleotide sequence: TGTGCCAGCATCTACTCGGGGGGTGGCACTGAAGCTTTCTTT. It codes for CASIYSGGGTEAFF.

The genes are TRBV10-1 and TRBJ1-5, with 10 bases fitting TRBD1. Looked up from germline, CDR1 is WNHNN and CDR2 is SYGVQD (reference sequence). The length of the CDR3 is 15 residues. V shed 6 bases, J shed 3 bases, and the junction held 5 bases outside the gene matches. DNA of the CDR3: TGCGCCAGCAGAGCCGACAGGGGGCACAATCAGCCCCAGCATTTT. As protein: CASRADRGHNQPQHF.

The chain couples TRBV2 to TRBJ2-5, with 8 bases that match TRBD2. Germline-derived CDR1 and CDR2 are SNHLY and FYNNEI. The V gene end was trimmed by 0 bases and the J gene end by 3 bases; junction bases not matched to a gene: 3. CDR3 length: 15 amino acids. CDR3 coding DNA: TGTGCCAGCAGTGAAGCTAGCGGGGCCAAAGAGACCCAGTACTTC. This translates into CASSEASGAKETQYF.

V and J are TRBV27 and TRBJ2-5, with D possibly TRBD2 on 6 matching bases. CDR1 and CDR2 from the germline V gene are MNHEY and SMNVEV (reference sequence). The CDR3 extends over 14 amino acids. Trimming pared 6 bases from V and 5 bases from J, leaving 16 bases between. For the CDR3, the DNA is TGTGCCAGCAGCTTCCCGGGAGCCATGGAGACCCAGTACTTC. As protein: CASSFPGAMETQYF.

CDR3 loop: CASSPRSNYPQETQYF. CDR3 DNA sequence: TGTGCCAGCAGCCCTCGGTCCAACTATCCCCAAGAGACCCAGTACTTC. The chain is built from TRBV5-6 and TRBJ2-5, with D unresolved. Germline loops: CDR1 SGHDT, CDR2 YYEEEE. Between the trimmed V and J ends, which lost 4 bases and 1 base, there was a span of 17 bases. CDR3 length: 16 amino acids.

This sequence joins TRBV28 and TRBJ1-5, with a weak D call TRBD1 (5 bases). Germline V gene sequence: CDR1 MDHEN, CDR2 SYDVKM. The ends were cut back, 7 bases at V and 6 bases at J, with 16 bases in the middle. The CDR3 is 14 amino acids. The CDR3 DNA sequence: TGTGCCAGCACCCTGGCAGGGATCCGTCAGCCCCAGCATTTT. The encoded protein is CASTLAGIRQPQHF.

This clone appeared once. V is TRBV7-6 and J is TRBJ1-3; D is undetermined. Germline assignment: CDR1 SGHVS and CDR2 FNYEAQ. The CDR3 is made up of 15 amino acids. V was cut by 2 bases and J by 2 bases, with 10 bases left in between. The CDR3 region has the DNA TGTGCCAGCAGCTTATTTGAGGGAACTGGAAACACCATATATTTT. Encoded protein: CASSLFEGTGNTIYF.

This clone was counted a few times. V is TRBV10-3 and J is TRBJ1-5; 8 nucleotides align to TRBD1. Germline lookup yields CDR1 ENHRY and CDR2 SYGVKD. The CDR3 totals 14 residues. The V segment lost 6 bases and the J segment 4 bases; nucleotides outside the gene matches: 5. CDR3 sequence reads: CAISRDRTNQPQHF. The CDR3 DNA sequence: TGTGCCATCAGCCGGGACAGGACAAATCAGCCCCAGCATTTT.

The chain is built from TRBV11-2 and TRBJ2-7, with 8 bases matching TRBD2. V shed 2 bases, J shed 4 bases, and the junction held 10 bases outside the gene matches. The CDR3 spans 16 residues. Germline assignment: CDR1 SGHAT and CDR2 FQNNGV. CDR3 region: CASSLPPDSGIYEQYF. In DNA form, the CDR3 reads TGTGCCAGCAGCTTACCCCCGGATAGCGGGATTTACGAGCAGTACTTC.

This chain links TRBV6-1 with TRBJ1-4, with 10 bases identical to TRBD1. The V gene's germline CDR1 is MNHNS and CDR2 SASEGT. The trim removed 2 bases at V and 7 bases at J, leaving 4 bases unmatched. There are 15 residues in the CDR3. Written as DNA, the CDR3 is TGTGCCAGCAGTGAAAGGACAGGGGGAGGTGAAAAACTGTTTTTT. It translates to CASSERTGGGEKLFF.

The V and J genes are TRBV11-2 and TRBJ1-3, with D possibly being TRBD1 (6 bases). The CDR3 runs to 17 residues. The germline CDR1 and CDR2 sequences are SGHAT and FQNNGV. Trimming took 5 bases from V and 0 from J, leaving 17 bases between them. DNA for the CDR3: TGTGCCAGCAGCCCAAGGACAGCGCCCATCTCTGGAAACACCATATATTTT. This codes for CASSPRTAPISGNTIYF.

The CDR3 sequence is CACSRDLGNTIYF. The DNA of the CDR3 is TGTGCCTGCAGTCGGGACTTGGGAAACACCATATATTTT. This chain uses TRBV30 with TRBJ1-3, with D perhaps matching TRBD1 (5 bases). The V end was cut by 6 bases, the J end by 4 bases, with 13 bases between. Germline loops: CDR1 GTSNPN, CDR2 SVGIG (reference sequence). The CDR3 contains 13 residues.

The rearrangement uses TRBV15 and TRBJ2-3, with D unresolved. The CDR3 runs 12 residues. Germline lookup yields CDR1 LNHNV and CDR2 YYDKDF (reference sequence). Trimming took off 6 bases at V and 6 bases at J, with 10 bases between the two ends. This chain's CDR3 is CATSTLADTQYF. The CDR3 DNA is TGTGCCACCAGTACCCTTGCGGATACGCAGTATTTT.

This rearrangement joins TRBV4-1 to TRBJ1-1, with TRBD1 as a possible D gene (5 bases). The CDR3 length is 13 residues. Between the trimmed V and J ends, which lost 4 bases and 8 bases, there was a span of 14 bases. The V gene's germline CDR1 is MGHRA and CDR2 YSYEKL. The CDR3 DNA reads as TGCGCCAGCAGCCCGCAGGGCCGGTTCGAAGCTTTCTTT. As protein: CASSPQGRFEAFF.

The rearrangement joins TRBV29-1 to TRBJ2-1; 8 bases are shared with TRBD2. CDR3 size: 13 residues. Germline CDR1 and CDR2: SQVTM and ANQGSEA. J lost 2 bases, V lost 6 bases, and 3 bases had no gene match. CDR3 amino acids: CSVGRGAYNEQFF. The CDR3 nucleotides read TGCAGCGTGGGGCGGGGGGCCTACAATGAGCAGTTCTTC.

This clone was seen a single time. V is TRBV18 and J is TRBJ1-1, with D perhaps TRBD1 (5 bases). The V and J ends lost 0 bases and 1 base respectively, with 9 bases between them. The CDR3 spans 15 residues. Germline values: CDR1 KGHSH, CDR2 LQKENI. The CDR3 nucleotides read TGTGCCAGCTCACCACCGGCCACAGGGAACACTGAAGCTTTCTTT. Translated: CASSPPATGNTEAFF.

This chain links TRBV7-9 with TRBJ1-4; the match to TRBD1 covers 7 bases. The CDR3 is 15 residues long. The V and J ends lost 5 bases and 6 bases, in that order; junction bases with no gene match: 9. Per germline, CDR1 SEHNR and CDR2 FQNEAQ (reference sequence). CDR3 in amino acids: CASSGRDSSHEKLFF. In DNA form, the CDR3 reads TGTGCCAGCAGCGGCCGGGACAGCTCCCATGAAAAACTGTTTTTT.

The sample holds a few counts of this clone. The V call is TRBV11-2, the J call TRBJ2-1; D may be TRBD2 (6 bases). V was shortened by 4 bases and J by 10 bases, with 11 bases between the two germline ends. The CDR3 has 12 residues. The germline CDR1 and CDR2 sequences are SGHAT and FQNNGV. CDR3 residues: CASSSNRGEQFF. The CDR3 bases are TGTGCCAGCAGCTCCAACCGGGGGGAGCAGTTCTTC.

The chain recombines TRBV2 with TRBJ2-3; 9 bases align to TRBD2. J gave up 4 bases and V 7 bases, and 6 bases lay outside the gene matches. This CDR3 is 14 amino acids long. Germline V gives CDR1 SNHLY, CDR2 FYNNEI. CDR3 DNA sequence: TGTGCCAGCACGAAGCGGGGGGCGCCAGATACGCAGTATTTT. Translated, it gives CASTKRGAPDTQYF.

The rearrangement joins TRBV4-1 to TRBJ1-1, with D perhaps TRBD1 (6 bases). This CDR3 region has 16 residues. The germline V and J ends were trimmed by 3 bases and 1 base, with 15 bases remaining between them. Germline V CDR1 and CDR2: MGHRA, YSYEKL. The CDR3 here is CASSHREGGANTEAFF. CDR3 coding DNA: TGCGCCAGCAGCCACCGTGAGGGGGGGGCGAACACTGAAGCTTTCTTT.

The gene calls are TRBV7-3 and TRBJ1-5; D remains ambiguous. The CDR3 sequence is 11 residues long. The germline V gene has CDR1 SGHTA and CDR2 FQGTGA. Trimming left V 11 bases short and J 5 bases short, with 10 bases between. In DNA form, the CDR3 reads TGTGCCCCCGCTTCGGATCAGCCCCAGCATTTT. Protein sequence: CAPASDQPQHF. Full variable domain (remainder filled in from reference TRBV7-3 and TRBJ1-5): GAGVSQTPSNKVTEKGKYVELRCDPISGHTALYWYRQSLGQGPEFLIYFQGTGAADDSGLPNDRFFAVRPEGSVSTLKIQRTERGDSAVYLCAPASDQPQHFGDGTRLSIL.

This chain connects TRBV2 to TRBJ1-1; D is ambiguous. From germline, CDR1 is SNHLY and CDR2 FYNNEI. CDR3 length: 15 residues. V was cut by 5 bases and J by 0 bases, with 13 bases left in between. CDR3 DNA sequence: TGTGCCAGCAGTCCTTCGGGAGACGTGAACACTGAAGCTTTCTTT. Protein: CASSPSGDVNTEAFF.

In its sample, this clone was seen once. The V and J genes are TRBV12-3 or TRBV12-4 and TRBJ1-1; TRBD1 aligns across 8 bases. The CDR3 loop spans 12 amino acids. Losses at the gene ends were 6 bases for V and 7 bases for J; bases not matched to a gene: 4. CDR3 nucleotide sequence: TGTGCCAGCAGCCGGACAGGGATTGAAGCTTTCTTT. The encoded protein is CASSRTGIEAFF.

This chain links TRBV19 with TRBJ2-1, with 7 nucleotides matching TRBD1. The CDR3 spans 16 residues. In germline, CDR1 is LNHDA, CDR2 SQIVND (reference sequence). V was pared by 6 bases and J by 4 bases, with 12 bases of the junction left unmatched. The CDR3 region has the DNA TGTGCCAGTAGGCCATCTCTGACAGGGAAATACAATGAGCAGTTCTTC. It encodes CASRPSLTGKYNEQFF.